A selection of T cell receptor beta chains follows, all from one sample in a study of blood T cells in healthy people across ages. TCRdb fed the 5' RACE reads into MiXCR, producing one record per CDR3 protein. The table has 800,000 to 950,000 distinct CDR3 sequences, 40% to 60% seen once. Sequences were obtained from blood. These receptors originate from a man aged 25 to 45 in good health. Each CDR3 is given with its conserved first and last residue. A D gene is named only where the DNA matches it firmly. Some rows mark clone size as missing; the rest say once, few, many or name a class of expanded clone.

cdr3_nt: TGTGCCAGCAGCTTAAGAGGTCAAGCGGGAGATAACACAGATACGCAGTATTTT
cdr3_aa: CASSLRGQAGDNTDTQYF
d_call: TRBD2
clone_size: few
v_call: TRBV7-3
j_call: TRBJ2-3

cdr3_nt: TGTGCCAGCTACGGGGGGGACTCCCACACAGATACGCAGTATTTT
cdr3_aa: CASYGGDSHTDTQYF
d_call: TRBD2
clone_size: .
v_call: TRBV3-1
j_call: TRBJ2-3

cdr3_nt: TGTGCCAGCAGGGGACTAGCGGGGCACGAGACCCAGTACTTC
cdr3_aa: CASRGLAGHETQYF
d_call: TRBD2
clone_size: .
v_call: TRBV2
j_call: TRBJ2-5

cdr3_nt: TGTGCCAGCAGTTTACACGGGAGGAGCTCCTACGAGCAGTACTTC
cdr3_aa: CASSLHGRSSYEQYF
d_call: TRBD2
clone_size: few
v_call: TRBV27
j_call: TRBJ2-7

cdr3_nt: TGCGCCAGCAGCTCGGTTCATCAAGAGACCCAGTACTTC
cdr3_aa: CASSSVHQETQYF
d_call: .
clone_size: few
v_call: TRBV5-1
j_call: TRBJ2-5

cdr3_nt: TGTGCCAGCAGCTACTGGGACCTCGCCACTAGCACAGATACGCAGTATTTT
cdr3_aa: CASSYWDLATSTDTQYF
d_call: .
clone_size: .
v_call: TRBV14
j_call: TRBJ2-3

cdr3_nt: TGTGCCAGCAACACGGGACAAAGCACAGATACGCAGTATTTT
cdr3_aa: CASNTGQSTDTQYF
d_call: .
clone_size: .
v_call: TRBV6-2/TRBV6-3
j_call: TRBJ2-3

cdr3_nt: TGTGCCAGCAGCTCGACAGGGAACCCCTACGAGCAGTACTTC
cdr3_aa: CASSSTGNPYEQYF
d_call: TRBD1
clone_size: .
v_call: TRBV13
j_call: TRBJ2-7

cdr3_nt: TGCAGCGTTGGGGTTAGCGGGGGGCGCTCCTACAATGAGCAGTTCTTC
cdr3_aa: CSVGVSGGRSYNEQFF
d_call: TRBD2
clone_size: .
v_call: TRBV29-1
j_call: TRBJ2-1

cdr3_nt: TGTGCCAGCAGCGGCCGGGACAGACCCTACGAGCAGTACTTC
cdr3_aa: CASSGRDRPYEQYF
d_call: TRBD1
clone_size: few
v_call: TRBV9
j_call: TRBJ2-7

cdr3_nt: TGTGCCAGCAGTTACGATTTTTCCGGCAGACAAGAGACCCAGTACTTC
cdr3_aa: CASSYDFSGRQETQYF
d_call: .
clone_size: few
v_call: TRBV6-5
j_call: TRBJ2-5

cdr3_nt: TGCAGTGCTAGCCCGACTAGCGGGGGCTCTAAGTTCTTC
cdr3_aa: CSASPTSGGSKFF
d_call: TRBD2
clone_size: .
v_call: TRBV20-1
j_call: TRBJ2-1

cdr3_nt: TGTGCCAGCCTATCCACCTGGCAGGGCCCCTACGAGCAGTACTTC
cdr3_aa: CASLSTWQGPYEQYF
d_call: .
clone_size: .
v_call: TRBV2
j_call: TRBJ2-7

cdr3_nt: TGTGCCAGCAGCGTAGGGGGGCAGGGTGGTTACTTTCGGAACAATGAGCAGTTCTTC
cdr3_aa: CASSVGGQGGYFRNNEQFF
d_call: .
clone_size: .
v_call: TRBV9
j_call: TRBJ2-1

cdr3_nt: TGTGCCAGCAGTTCGACAGGGAGGTACGCTAACTATGGCTACACCTTC
cdr3_aa: CASSSTGRYANYGYTF
d_call: TRBD1
clone_size: few
v_call: TRBV12-3/TRBV12-4
j_call: TRBJ1-2

cdr3_nt: TGTGCCAGCAGCTTAAAGACGTCCGACTTCGAGCAGTTCTTC
cdr3_aa: CASSLKTSDFEQFF
d_call: .
clone_size: .
v_call: TRBV7-2
j_call: TRBJ2-1

cdr3_nt: TGCAGTGCTCACGAGAGCACAGGGTTGAACACTGAAGCTTTCTTT
cdr3_aa: CSAHESTGLNTEAFF
d_call: .
clone_size: .
v_call: TRBV20-1
j_call: TRBJ1-1

cdr3_nt: TGCAGCGTTGAAGATCTGGGAGGAAAGGGCACCGGGGAGCTGTTTTTT
cdr3_aa: CSVEDLGGKGTGELFF
d_call: .
clone_size: .
v_call: TRBV29-1
j_call: TRBJ2-2

cdr3_nt: TGCAGTGCTAGAAGGGGGGTCGTTCGCTACAATGGGCAGTTCTTC
cdr3_aa: CSARRGVVRYNGQFF
d_call: .
clone_size: .
v_call: TRBV20-1
j_call: TRBJ2-1

cdr3_nt: TGTGCCATCGGCCGGGACAGGGGGCTAGGCGAGCAGTACTTC
cdr3_aa: CAIGRDRGLGEQYF
d_call: TRBD1
clone_size: .
v_call: TRBV10-3
j_call: TRBJ2-7

cdr3_nt: TGTGCCAGCAGCTTAGAGGGGGTCTTAGAAGAGACCCAGTACTTC
cdr3_aa: CASSLEGVLEETQYF
d_call: .
clone_size: .
v_call: TRBV13
j_call: TRBJ2-5

cdr3_nt: TGCAGTGCTAGGGGTTCCGCCTCCCAGGGGACGCAGTATTTT
cdr3_aa: CSARGSASQGTQYF
d_call: .
clone_size: .
v_call: TRBV20-1
j_call: TRBJ2-3

cdr3_nt: TGTGCCAGCGCTAGCGGGGCTACAGCCTCCTACAATGAGCAGTTCTTC
cdr3_aa: CASASGATASYNEQFF
d_call: TRBD2
clone_size: few
v_call: TRBV11-2
j_call: TRBJ2-1

cdr3_nt: TGCGCCAGCAGCCAAGGGACACACGGCACAGATACGCAGTATTTT
cdr3_aa: CASSQGTHGTDTQYF
d_call: .
clone_size: .
v_call: TRBV4-1
j_call: TRBJ2-3

cdr3_nt: TGTGCCAGCAGTACAATCCAGGGGGCTCTATACGAGCAGTACTTC
cdr3_aa: CASSTIQGALYEQYF
d_call: TRBD1
clone_size: few
v_call: TRBV28
j_call: TRBJ2-7

cdr3_nt: TGTGCCAGCAGTTACTCGATTCTTAGTCGGGAGGCACCCTACGAGCAGTACTTC
cdr3_aa: CASSYSILSREAPYEQYF
d_call: TRBD2
clone_size: .
v_call: TRBV6-2/TRBV6-3
j_call: TRBJ2-7

cdr3_nt: TGCGCCAGCAGCCAAGATGGGGGCGGGGGAGCAGATACGCAGTATTTT
cdr3_aa: CASSQDGGGGADTQYF
d_call: .
clone_size: .
v_call: TRBV4-3
j_call: TRBJ2-3

cdr3_nt: TGTGCCAGCAGCATCGGACAGACCGATAGCACAGATACGCAGTATTTT
cdr3_aa: CASSIGQTDSTDTQYF
d_call: .
clone_size: .
v_call: TRBV7-9
j_call: TRBJ2-3

cdr3_nt: TGTGCCAGTAAAAGGCTCAGCGTCTACGAGCAGTACTTC
cdr3_aa: CASKRLSVYEQYF
d_call: .
clone_size: few
v_call: TRBV6-2/TRBV6-3
j_call: TRBJ2-7